A single sample gave rise to the 20 T cell receptor beta chains below, sequenced in a study of blood T cell repertoires in COVID-19. TCRdb keeps only in-frame clones here, not all; method: immunoSEQ multiplex PCR. The repertoire holds around 300,000 clones, 70% to 90% seen once, with over 4% in the top ten. Input material: PBMCs or T cells enriched from blood (not recorded which). Receptors were obtained from a woman under 40 who had recovered from COVID-19.

The chain is built from TRBV7-2 and TRBJ2-3; maybe TRBD1 (8 bases). The CDR3 contains 15 residues. V lost 5 bases and J 7 bases, leaving 19 bases between the germline ends. CDR1 SGHTA and CDR2 FQGNSA come from the germline V gene. The CDR3 loop is CASSAYRGGRNTQYF. DNA of the CDR3: TGTGCCAGCAGCGCCTACAGGGGGGGGAGAAATACGCAGTATTTT.

This chain connects TRBV19 to TRBJ1-5, with D unclear. Germline V gives CDR1 LNHDA, CDR2 SQIVND (reference sequence). Trimming took off 6 bases at V and 2 bases at J, with 14 bases between the two ends. This CDR3 has 15 residues. The DNA of the CDR3 is TGTGCCAGTAGCCCCGAGGCAGCGCGCAATCAGCCCCAGCATTTT. Protein product: CASSPEAARNQPQHF.

This rearrangement joins TRBV6-1 to TRBJ2-7; the D gene is possibly TRBD2 (6 bases). Germline values: CDR1 MNHNS, CDR2 SASEGT. Trimming took off 2 bases at V and 3 bases at J, with 20 bases between the two ends. This CDR3 spans 17 amino acids. CDR3 bases: TGTGCCAGCAGTGAATCGGTGGGAGGAGGGTTCTTCTACGAGCAGTACTTC. Its translation: CASSESVGGGFFYEQYF.

This chain uses TRBV19 with TRBJ1-2; TRBD1 matches 12 bases. V trimming: 10 bases; J trimming: 6 bases; junction bases outside the gene matches: 12. The CDR3 runs 15 residues. CDR1 is LNHDA, CDR2 SQIVND, per germline (reference sequence). CDR3 nucleotide sequence: TGTGCCACCGGGGACAGGGGGCAGGTCCACCATGGCTACACCTTC. Its protein product is CATGDRGQVHHGYTF.

This clone was seen only once. The chain couples TRBV7-6 to TRBJ1-1, with 8 bases identical to TRBD1. Trimming removed 1 base from V and 3 bases from J; junction bases left unmatched: 7. The CDR3 length is 16 residues. CDR1 and CDR2 from the germline V gene are SGHVS and FNYEAQ. CDR3 nucleotide sequence: TGTGCCAGCAGCTTAGGGACAGGGAGGGGGCACACTGAAGCTTTCTTT. It specifies CASSLGTGRGHTEAFF.

The V gene is TRBV19, the J gene TRBJ1-2; D is perhaps TRBD1 (5 bases). V lost 3 bases to trimming and J lost 6 bases, with 14 bases between them. CDR1 and CDR2 from the germline V gene are LNHDA and SQIVND (reference sequence). The CDR3 loop spans 14 amino acids. CDR3 nucleotide sequence: TGTGCCAGTAGTATTCGACAGCGTGGGGATGGCTACACCTTC. This sequence encodes CASSIRQRGDGYTF.

J is TRBJ2-3 and V is TRBV7-9; 8 bases are a match to TRBD2. The trim removed 5 bases at V and 4 bases at J, leaving 17 bases unmatched. Germline V gene data show CDR1 as SEHNR and CDR2 as FQNEAQ (reference sequence). The CDR3 is 18 amino acids. The CDR3 sequence: CASSTRRGARIMADTQYF. CDR3 coding DNA: TGTGCCAGCAGCACCCGGCGGGGGGCACGAATCATGGCAGATACGCAGTATTTT.

This rearrangement joins TRBV30 to TRBJ2-7; possibly TRBD1 for D (6 bases). Trimming pared 4 bases from V and 6 bases from J, leaving 10 bases between. Germline lookup yields CDR1 GTSNPN and CDR2 SVGIG (reference sequence). The CDR3 has 11 residues. CDR3 amino acids: CAWNVGGEQYF. CDR3 coding DNA: TGTGCCTGGAACGTAGGGGGCGAGCAGTACTTC.

The J gene is TRBJ2-7, the V gene TRBV11-2, with TRBD2 matching over 12 bases. The CDR3 runs 16 residues. The V gene's germline CDR1 is SGHAT and CDR2 FQNNGV. J lost 5 bases, V lost 2 bases, and 7 bases had no gene match. The CDR3 DNA is TGTGCCAGCAGCTTACCCCGGACTAGCGGGGACCACGAGCAGTACTTC. Translated, it gives CASSLPRTSGDHEQYF. Complete variable domain (other parts from reference TRBV11-2 and TRBJ2-7): EAGVAQSPRYKIIEKRQSVAFWCNPISGHATLYWYQQILGQGPKLLIQFQNNGVVDDSQLPKDRFSAERLKGVDSTLKIQPAKLEDSAVYLCASSLPRTSGDHEQYFGPGTRLTVT.

This chain joins TRBV27 and TRBJ1-1; 8 nucleotides match TRBD1. The CDR3 extends over 13 amino acids. Losses at the gene ends were 6 bases for V and 4 bases for J; bases not matched to a gene: 4. The germline CDR1 and CDR2 sequences are MNHEY and SMNVEV (reference sequence). The DNA for the CDR3 is TGTGCCAGCAGCTGGACAGGGAGCACTGAAGCTTTCTTT. Translation: CASSWTGSTEAFF.

In this sample, this clone turned up once. This chain uses TRBV7-9 with TRBJ1-2; 8 bases are shared with TRBD1. J was trimmed by 5 bases and V by 6 bases; bases with no gene match: 17. CDR1 and CDR2 (germline): SEHNR, FQNEAQ (reference sequence). There are 17 residues in the CDR3. The CDR3 DNA reads as TGTGCCAGCAGACCACAGGGGGGGGACACTGCAAGATATGGCTACACCTTC. Its protein product is CASRPQGGDTARYGYTF.

This chain uses TRBV5-1 with TRBJ2-5; 8 nucleotides align to TRBD1. Germline CDR1 and CDR2: SGHRS and YFSETQ. Trimming cost V 4 bases and J 5 bases; bases outside gene matches: 10. The CDR3 spans 15 residues. The CDR3 DNA sequence: TGCGCCAGCAGCCCGGCCGGACAGGGTTCGGAGACCCAGTACTTC. Protein sequence: CASSPAGQGSETQYF.

The V call is TRBV19, the J call TRBJ1-4, with D possibly TRBD1 on 6 matching bases. CDR1 LNHDA and CDR2 SQIVND come from the germline V gene (reference sequence). CDR3 length: 17 amino acids. The germline V and J ends were trimmed by 7 bases and 0 bases, with 18 bases remaining between them. The CDR3 loop reads CASTPTGALATNEKLFF. CDR3 bases: TGTGCCAGTACCCCGACAGGAGCCCTTGCAACTAATGAAAAACTGTTTTTT.

The V and J genes are TRBV19 and TRBJ1-1; D possibly corresponds to TRBD1 (6 bases). Trimming took off 3 bases at V and 4 bases at J, with 12 bases between the two ends. Germline V lookup: CDR1 LNHDA, CDR2 SQIVND (reference sequence). This CDR3 has 14 residues. In DNA, the CDR3 is TGTGCCAGTAGTATTACAGGGTCGGGCACTGAAGCTTTCTTT. This translates into CASSITGSGTEAFF.

CDR3 loop: CATSDWVRTGVTDTQYF. The CDR3 region has the DNA TGTGCCACCAGTGATTGGGTGCGGACAGGGGTAACAGATACGCAGTATTTT. The chain recombines TRBV24-1 with TRBJ2-3; 9 bases match TRBD1. CDR3 length: 17 amino acids. The junction had 8 bases not matched to a gene; V was cut back by 2 bases and J by 3 bases. Germline V gene lookup returns CDR1 KGHDR and CDR2 SFDVKD.

This sequence joins TRBV11-2 and TRBJ1-1, with TRBD1 matching over 10 bases. The CDR3 runs 18 residues. CDR1 is SGHAT and CDR2 is FQNNGV in the germline V gene. Trimming at V came to 5 bases and at J to 0 bases, leaving 12 bases not matched to a gene. The CDR3 is CASSPRWGQGLVNTEAFF. In DNA form, the CDR3 reads TGTGCCAGCAGCCCACGGTGGGGACAGGGGCTTGTGAACACTGAAGCTTTCTTT. Looking up the rest from reference TRBV11-2 and TRBJ1-1 gives the full variable domain: EAGVAQSPRYKIIEKRQSVAFWCNPISGHATLYWYQQILGQGPKLLIQFQNNGVVDDSQLPKDRFSAERLKGVDSTLKIQPAKLEDSAVYLCASSPRWGQGLVNTEAFFGQGTRLTVV.

The rearrangement uses TRBV6-5 and TRBJ2-1; 7 bases are shared with TRBD2. Germline assignment: CDR1 MNHEY and CDR2 SVGAGI. With 8 bases clipped from V and 5 bases from J, the junction kept 6 bases outside the gene matches. CDR3 length equals 13 residues. CDR3 DNA sequence: TGTGCCAGCCGGGAGCGGGGCAACAATGAGCAGTTCTTC. Its translation is CASRERGNNEQFF.

This clone was recorded only once. This rearrangement joins TRBV7-8 to TRBJ1-2; D is uncertain. This CDR3 has 12 amino acids. V lost 5 bases, J lost 4 bases, and 8 bases lay in between. The germline CDR1 and CDR2 sequences are SGHVS and FQNEAQ. The CDR3 region is CASSGSGYGYTF. CDR3 in DNA: TGTGCCAGCAGCGGATCGGGCTATGGCTACACCTTC.

This clone has a single count. For the CDR3, the DNA is TGCGCCAGCAGTGAGCCGGGGACAGTCAATCAGCCCCAGCATTTT. Translation: CASSEPGTVNQPQHF. V usage is TRBV10-2 and J usage is TRBJ1-5, with 7 nucleotides matching TRBD1. This CDR3 is 15 amino acids long. With V trimmed by 2 bases and J by 3 bases, 4 bases remained unmatched. Germline values: CDR1 WSHSY, CDR2 SAAADI.

The chain carries TRBV6-5 and TRBJ2-1; D gene uncertain. The CDR3 loop spans 12 amino acids. V was cut by 2 bases and J by 9 bases, with 8 bases left in between. Germline loops: CDR1 MNHEY, CDR2 SVGAGI. CDR3 coding DNA: TGTGCCAGCAGTTACGTTCCGGGTGAGCAGTTCTTC. This gives the protein CASSYVPGEQFF.